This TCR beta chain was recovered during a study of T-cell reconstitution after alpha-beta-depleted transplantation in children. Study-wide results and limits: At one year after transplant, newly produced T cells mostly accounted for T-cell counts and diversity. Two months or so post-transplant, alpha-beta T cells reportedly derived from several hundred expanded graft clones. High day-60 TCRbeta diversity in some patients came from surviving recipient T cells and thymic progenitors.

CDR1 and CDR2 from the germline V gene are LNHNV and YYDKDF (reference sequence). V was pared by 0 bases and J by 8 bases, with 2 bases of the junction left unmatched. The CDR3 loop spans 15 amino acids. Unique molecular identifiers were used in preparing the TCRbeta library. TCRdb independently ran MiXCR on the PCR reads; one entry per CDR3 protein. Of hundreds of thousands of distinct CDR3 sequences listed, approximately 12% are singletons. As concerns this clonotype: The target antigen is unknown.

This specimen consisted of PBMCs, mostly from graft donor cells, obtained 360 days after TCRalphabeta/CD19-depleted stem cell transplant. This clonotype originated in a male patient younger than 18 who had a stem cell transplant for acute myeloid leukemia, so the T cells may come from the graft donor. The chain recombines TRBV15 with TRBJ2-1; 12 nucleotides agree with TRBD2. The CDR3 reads CATSREGLAGDEQFF. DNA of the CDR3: TGTGCCACCAGCAGAGAGGGACTAGCGGGCGATGAGCAGTTCTTC. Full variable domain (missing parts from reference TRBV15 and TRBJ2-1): DAMVIQNPRYQVTQFGKPVTLSCSQTLNHNVMYWYQQKSSQAPKLLFHYYDKDFNNEADTPDNFQSRRPNTSFCFLDIRSPGLGDTAMYLCATSREGLAGDEQFFGPGTRLTVL.